Reported below is one TCR beta chain. This sample was included in a study of blood T cell repertoires in COVID-19. Study context: Acute-phase and convalescent COVID-19 samples originated in the United States, Italy and Spain. PBMCs, B-cell-depleted T cells, or T cells provided the cDNA or gDNA that made up the material.

V shed 5 bases and J 4 bases; nucleotides not matched to a gene: 12. The CDR3 consists of 17 residues. Germline V gene lookup returns CDR1 SNHLY and CDR2 FYNNEI. In the original processing: Estimation of nucleated cell counts relied on the amplification of reference gene primers. Sequencing used immunoSEQ multiplex PCR; TCRdb keeps in-frame clones, though not all of them. The V and J calls and clone size come from that table; D and trimming were worked out from the DNA. Of over 250,000 clones listed, 70% to 90% are singletons. The clonotype was recovered from a woman aged 65 to 85 with acute or convalescent COVID-19. This sequence joins TRBV2 and TRBJ2-2; TRBD1 agrees at 8 bases. The sequenced material came from peripheral blood. CDR3 bases: TGTGCCAGCAGTCAGGGGGCCGGAGGTCGGGGCACCGGGGAGCTGTTTTTT. It translates to CASSQGAGGRGTGELFF.